These 18 T cell receptor beta chains share one sample of origin, sequenced in a study of blood T cell repertoires in COVID-19. Clones were read by immunoSEQ multiplex PCR, and TCRdb kept only the in-frame ones, dropping some. The repertoire consists of approximately 100,000 clones, with approximately 92% occurring once and the leading ten covering approximately 5.7%. The material sequenced was peripheral blood. These receptors all come from a man aged 50-60 years with active COVID-19.

This clone was seen only once. This rearrangement joins TRBV28 to TRBJ2-7; maybe TRBD1 (6 bases). There are 12 residues in the CDR3. Trimming took off 6 bases at V and 3 bases at J, with 9 bases between the two ends. Germline V gene lookup returns CDR1 MDHEN and CDR2 SYDVKM. CDR3 in DNA: TGTGCCAGCAGCCCGGACAGCTACGAGCAGTACTTC. Translated, it gives CASSPDSYEQYF.

A single count supports this clone. This chain links TRBV28 with TRBJ2-7, with 7 bases fitting TRBD1. Germline V gene sequence: CDR1 MDHEN, CDR2 SYDVKM. The V and J ends lost 5 bases and 6 bases, in that order; junction bases with no gene match: 10. The CDR3 loop spans 14 amino acids. The CDR3 protein is CASSPHRGAVEQYF. CDR3 in DNA: TGTGCCAGCAGTCCTCACAGGGGAGCGGTCGAGCAGTACTTC.

CDR3: CASSLDIRSYNEQFF. The CDR3 DNA sequence: TGTGCCAGCAGCCTTGACATTCGGTCCTACAATGAGCAGTTCTTC. The rearrangement links TRBV7-8 to TRBJ2-1; D uncertain. The ends were cut back, 5 bases at V and 1 base at J, with 12 bases in the middle. Germline V gene lookup returns CDR1 SGHVS and CDR2 FQNEAQ. The CDR3 is 15 residues long.

This clone was seen a single time. This chain joins TRBV5-8 and TRBJ1-1; D call uncertain. Germline lookup yields CDR1 SGHTS and CDR2 YDEGEE. The CDR3 sequence is 13 residues long. Trimming cost V 5 bases and J 11 bases, with 19 bases left between them. The DNA for the CDR3 is TGTGCCAGCAGGGTCTTAACCCTTCTCGGGGCTTTCTTT. It encodes CASRVLTLLGAFF.

The gene calls are TRBV19 and TRBJ2-5, with D tentatively TRBD2 (5 bases). Trimming removed 3 bases at V and 3 bases at J, with 14 bases between. Germline assignment: CDR1 LNHDA and CDR2 SQIVND (reference sequence). The CDR3 runs to 15 residues. The DNA of the CDR3 is TGTGCCAGTAGTATGGGAGACACTCTTAAAGAGACCCAGTACTTC. This translates into CASSMGDTLKETQYF.

This clone came up once. The genes are TRBV10-2 and TRBJ1-2; no firm D call. This CDR3 is 13 amino acids long. V gave up 2 bases and J gave up 5 bases, with 9 bases separating them. CDR1 is WSHSY and CDR2 is SAAADI in the germline V gene. The CDR3 bases are TGCGCCAGCAGTGAGGTTGGGAGATATGGCTACACCTTC. Amino acids: CASSEVGRYGYTF.

CDR3 sequence reads: CASSQDRVKGLAGGFGANVLTF. The CDR3 nucleotides read TGTGCCAGCAGCCAAGATAGGGTTAAGGGACTAGCGGGAGGGTTCGGGGCCAACGTCCTGACTTTC. The chain is built from TRBV4-2 and TRBJ2-6; 16 bases align to TRBD2. Germline V gives CDR1 LGHNA, CDR2 YNFKEQ. After removal of 0 bases from V and 4 bases from J, the junction contained 12 bases not matched to a gene. The CDR3 contains 22 residues.

The J gene is TRBJ2-7, the V gene TRBV19, with 11 bases matching TRBD1. The CDR3 contains 15 residues. CDR1 and CDR2 (germline): LNHDA, SQIVND (reference sequence). The trim removed 4 bases at V and 0 bases at J, leaving 2 bases unmatched. The CDR3 region is CASSTGQGVSYEQYF. DNA of the CDR3: TGTGCCAGTAGTACGGGACAGGGGGTCTCCTACGAGCAGTACTTC.

Here the CDR3 DNA reads TGTGCCAGCAGCGTTGGTAGCTCTGGGGCCAACGTCCTGACTTTC. It yields the protein CASSVGSSGANVLTF. This chain connects TRBV9 to TRBJ2-6; D uncertain. Germline CDR1 and CDR2: SGDLS and YYNGEE. V was shortened by 2 bases and J by 0 bases, with 6 bases between the two germline ends. The CDR3 has 15 residues.

V is TRBV4-1 and J is TRBJ2-1, with TRBD2 matching 8 bases. Germline CDR1 and CDR2: MGHRA and YSYEKL. Germline trimming cut 2 bases from V and 5 bases from J; bases unmatched to any gene: 17. The CDR3 length is 19 residues. CDR3 nucleotides: TGCGCCAGCAGCCAACAAAGGGGAGGTATAACTAGCGGTGACAATGAGCAGTTCTTC. It codes for CASSQQRGGITSGDNEQFF.

This clone came up a few times. The genes are TRBV27 and TRBJ2-7; unclear D gene. The CDR3 length is 13 residues. The germline V and J ends were trimmed by 0 bases and 9 bases, with 12 bases remaining between them. Looked up from germline, CDR1 is MNHEY and CDR2 is SMNVEV (reference sequence). CDR3 residues: CASSLSARLWQYF. In DNA form, the CDR3 reads TGTGCCAGCAGTTTATCGGCGAGGCTTTGGCAGTACTTC.

This clone came up a few times. In nucleotides, the CDR3 is TGTGCCAGCAGCTTAGCGCTAACACCCAGGGTCGAGCAGTACTTC. It codes for CASSLALTPRVEQYF. This sequence joins TRBV7-8 and TRBJ2-7, with D tentatively TRBD1 (5 bases). V was cut by 0 bases and J by 6 bases, with 15 bases left in between. Germline V gives CDR1 SGHVS, CDR2 FQNEAQ. The CDR3 extends over 15 amino acids.

The V gene is TRBV24-1, the J gene TRBJ1-5; D gene uncertain. V was pared by 6 bases and J by 7 bases, with 9 bases between. This CDR3 spans 12 amino acids. Per germline, CDR1 KGHDR and CDR2 SFDVKD. CDR3 nucleotide sequence: TGTGCCACCAGTAACCCCGGGCAGCCCCAGCATTTT. It encodes CATSNPGQPQHF.

The rearrangement uses TRBV28 and TRBJ2-5; D not certain. CDR3 size: 14 residues. Per germline, CDR1 MDHEN and CDR2 SYDVKM. With 5 bases removed from V and 7 bases from J, the gap between germline ends came to 17 bases. CDR3 in DNA: TGTGCCAGCAGTCGCCCCGTTCTCCCAGGGACCCAGTACTTC. This encodes CASSRPVLPGTQYF.

This clone was found once. The gene calls are TRBV5-6 and TRBJ2-7; the D gene is possibly TRBD2 (5 bases). In germline, CDR1 is SGHDT, CDR2 YYEEEE. The CDR3 loop spans 15 amino acids. V dropped 2 bases and J dropped 2 bases, with 14 bases sitting between them. The DNA of the CDR3 is TGTGCCAGCAGCTTCTATAACAGCGGACCCTACGAGCAGTACTTC. Protein sequence: CASSFYNSGPYEQYF.

This chain links TRBV28 with TRBJ2-5, with D unclear. The CDR3 spans 12 residues. Germline loops: CDR1 MDHEN, CDR2 SYDVKM. Trimming cost V 5 bases and J 5 bases, with 9 bases left between them. CDR3 sequence (DNA): TGTGCCAGCAGTCTTGTTCCGGAGACCCAGTACTTC. Protein product: CASSLVPETQYF.

The rearrangement uses TRBV6-1 and TRBJ2-2, with D perhaps matching TRBD1 (6 bases). V lost 0 bases and J lost 6, with 11 bases in between. CDR1 is MNHNS and CDR2 is SASEGT in the germline V gene. This CDR3 contains 15 residues. The CDR3 region has the DNA TGTGCCAGCAGTGAAGCCTCAAGACAGGCCGGGGAGCTGTTTTTT. Its protein is CASSEASRQAGELFF.

This sequence joins TRBV28 and TRBJ1-2, with 7 bases lining up with TRBD1. With 5 bases clipped from V and 5 bases from J, the junction kept 8 bases outside the gene matches. The V gene's germline CDR1 is MDHEN and CDR2 SYDVKM. The CDR3 covers 14 residues. CDR3 in amino acids: CASSEQGWGYGYTF. The CDR3, as DNA: TGTGCCAGCAGTGAACAGGGGTGGGGATATGGCTACACCTTC.